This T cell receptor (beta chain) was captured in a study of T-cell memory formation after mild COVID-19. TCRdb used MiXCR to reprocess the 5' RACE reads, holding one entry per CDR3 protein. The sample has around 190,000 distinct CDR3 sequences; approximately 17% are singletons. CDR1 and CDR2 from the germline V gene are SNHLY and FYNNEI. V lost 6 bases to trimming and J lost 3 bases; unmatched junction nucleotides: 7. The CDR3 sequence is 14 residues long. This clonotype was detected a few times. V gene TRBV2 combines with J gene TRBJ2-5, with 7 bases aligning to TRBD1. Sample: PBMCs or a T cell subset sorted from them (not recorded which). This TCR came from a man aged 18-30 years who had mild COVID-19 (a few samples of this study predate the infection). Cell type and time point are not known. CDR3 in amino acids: CASRDDRVKETQYF. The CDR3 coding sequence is TGTGCCAGCAGGGACGACAGGGTGAAAGAGACCCAGTACTTC.